This TCR beta chain was recovered during a study of technical replicates of blood from a handful of donors. Sequencing used immunoSEQ multiplex PCR; TCRdb keeps in-frame clones, though not all of them. The sample shows about 93,000 clones, roughly 96% of them seen only once. Sequenced sample: T cells isolated from PBMCs. The origin of this receptor is a human donor in good health.

The CDR3 coding sequence is TGCGCCAGCAGCTTGTGGGCTCAGGATGGGTGGAACACTGAAGCTTTCTTT. It translates to CASSLWAQDGWNTEAFF. The rearrangement uses TRBV5-1 and TRBJ1-1; D ambiguous. Trimming removed 1 base at V and 1 base at J, with 17 bases between. There are 17 residues in the CDR3. Per germline, CDR1 SGHRS and CDR2 YFSETQ.